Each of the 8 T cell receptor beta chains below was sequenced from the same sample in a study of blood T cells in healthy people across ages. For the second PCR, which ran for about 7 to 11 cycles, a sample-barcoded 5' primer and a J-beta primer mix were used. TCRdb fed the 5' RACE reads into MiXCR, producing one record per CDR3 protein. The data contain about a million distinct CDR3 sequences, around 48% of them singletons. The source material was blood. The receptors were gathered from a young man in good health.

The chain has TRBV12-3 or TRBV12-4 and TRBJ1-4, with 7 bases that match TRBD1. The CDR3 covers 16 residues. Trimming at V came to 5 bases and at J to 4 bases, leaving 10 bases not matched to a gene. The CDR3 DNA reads TGTGCCAGCAGTCTAATATTGACAGGGAATAATGAAAAACTGTTTTTT. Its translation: CASSLILTGNNEKLFF.

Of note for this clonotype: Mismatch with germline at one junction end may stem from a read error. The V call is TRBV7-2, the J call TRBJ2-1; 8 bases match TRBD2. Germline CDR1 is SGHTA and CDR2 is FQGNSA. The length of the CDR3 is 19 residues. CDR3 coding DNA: TGTGCCGGCAGCGCCGGGGGGGGACTAGGAACACTAAGGGACAATGAGCAGTTCTTC. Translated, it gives CAGSAGGGLGTLRDNEQFF.

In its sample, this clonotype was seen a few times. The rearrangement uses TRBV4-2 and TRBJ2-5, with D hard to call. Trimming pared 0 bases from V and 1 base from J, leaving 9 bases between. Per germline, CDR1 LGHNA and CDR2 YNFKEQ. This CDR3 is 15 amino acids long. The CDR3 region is CASSQDGRIQETQYF. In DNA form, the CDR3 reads TGTGCCAGCAGCCAAGACGGACGGATCCAAGAGACCCAGTACTTC.

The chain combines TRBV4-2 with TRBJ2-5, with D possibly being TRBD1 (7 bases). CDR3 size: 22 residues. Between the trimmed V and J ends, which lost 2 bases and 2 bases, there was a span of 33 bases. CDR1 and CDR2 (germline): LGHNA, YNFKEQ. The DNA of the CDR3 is TGTGCCAGCAGCCAAACCGCCTGGACAGGCATAATTGGGGGGAGGTCACAAGAGACCCAGTACTTC. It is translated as CASSQTAWTGIIGGRSQETQYF.

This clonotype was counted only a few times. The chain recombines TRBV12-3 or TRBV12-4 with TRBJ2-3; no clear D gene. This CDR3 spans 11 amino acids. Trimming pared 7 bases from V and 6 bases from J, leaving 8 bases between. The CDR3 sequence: CASTTADTQYF. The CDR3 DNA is TGTGCCAGCACCACCGCGGATACGCAGTATTTT.

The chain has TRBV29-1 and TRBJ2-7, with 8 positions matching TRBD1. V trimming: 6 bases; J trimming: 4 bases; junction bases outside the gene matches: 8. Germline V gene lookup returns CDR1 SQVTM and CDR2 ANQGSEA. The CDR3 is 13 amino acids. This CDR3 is CSVVRTGKYEQYF. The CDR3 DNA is TGCAGCGTCGTCAGGACAGGGAAGTACGAGCAGTACTTC.

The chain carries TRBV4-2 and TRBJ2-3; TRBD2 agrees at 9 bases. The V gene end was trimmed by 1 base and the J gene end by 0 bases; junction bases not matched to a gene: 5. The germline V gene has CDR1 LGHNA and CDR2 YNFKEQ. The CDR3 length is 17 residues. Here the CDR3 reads CASSQVASGESTDTQYF. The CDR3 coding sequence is TGTGCCAGCAGCCAAGTCGCTAGCGGGGAAAGCACAGATACGCAGTATTTT.

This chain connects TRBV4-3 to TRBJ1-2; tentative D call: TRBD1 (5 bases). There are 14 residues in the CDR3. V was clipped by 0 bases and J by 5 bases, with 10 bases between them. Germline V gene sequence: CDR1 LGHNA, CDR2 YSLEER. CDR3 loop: CASSQDKGLYGYTF. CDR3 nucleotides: TGCGCCAGCAGCCAAGATAAGGGGCTTTATGGCTACACCTTC.